This T cell receptor beta chain was profiled in a study of T cell responses to AZD1222 COVID-19 vaccine. Notes on the study in general: It should be noted that donors were predominantly white British and more often female, and clonal diversity was possibly underestimated.

Sequencing used immunoSEQ multiplex PCR; TCRdb keeps in-frame clones, though not all of them. Among more than 85,000 clones, 85% to 95% were seen once, and the ten largest hold roughly 7%. With regard to this clone: As yet, its antigen is unknown.

The CDR3 totals 15 residues. Germline CDR1 SGHVS, CDR2 FNYEAQ. The V gene end was trimmed by 4 bases and the J gene end by 3 bases; junction bases not matched to a gene: 6. V gene TRBV7-6 combines with J gene TRBJ2-5; TRBD1 matches at 9 bases. This TCR came from an adult in good health. The sample consisted of peripheral blood, taken on day 0 of AZD1222 vaccination. The CDR3 region has the DNA TGTGCCAGCAGCTATCTGGACAGGGGTGAAGAGACCCAGTACTTC. It codes for CASSYLDRGEETQYF.